This T cell receptor beta chain was observed in a study of cytomegalovirus exposure and HLA in healthy donors. Germline V lookup: CDR1 SNHLY, CDR2 FYNNEI. V was clipped by 11 bases and J by 5 bases, with 15 bases between them. CDR3 length: 13 residues. Primers included in the PCR were 60 Vbeta and 13 Jbeta primers. Clones were read by immunoSEQ multiplex PCR, and TCRdb kept only the in-frame ones, dropping some. The sample records about 150,000 clones, around 80% being singletons. The J gene is TRBJ2-2, the V gene TRBV2; D perhaps matches TRBD2 (5 bases). The sample taken for sequencing was PBMCs. This clonotype originated in a man aged 30-40 years in good health and CMV-seropositive. CDR3 sequence: CACLSGKTGELFF. The CDR3 nucleotides are TGTGCCTGTTTATCGGGGAAGACCGGGGAGCTGTTTTTT. Looking up the rest from reference TRBV2 and TRBJ2-2 gives the full variable domain: EPEVTQTPSHQVTQMGQEVILRCVPISNHLYFYWYRQILGQKVEFLVSFYNNEISEKSEIFDDQFSVERPDGSNFTLKIRSTKLEDSAMYFCACLSGKTGELFFGEGSRLTVL.